This T cell receptor (beta chain) was obtained from a study of blood T cell repertoires in COVID-19. Study at large: Both acute and convalescent COVID-19 samples were obtained from the United States, Italy and Spain. The cDNA or gDNA used as material had been derived from T cells, B-cell-depleted T cells, or PBMCs.

The CDR3 has 16 amino acids. V shed 8 bases and J 2 bases; nucleotides not matched to a gene: 8. Germline assignment: CDR1 SGHRS and CDR2 YFSETQ. Original processing methods: Quantification of nucleated cells was approximated via reference gene primer amplification. Measured with immunoSEQ multiplex PCR; TCRdb has only the in-frame clones, and not every one. V and J calls and clone size come straight from that table; D and trimming were deduced from the DNA. This repertoire shows 45,000 to 50,000 clones, around nine tenths found once; its top ten account for around 8.6%. The chain is built from TRBV5-1 and TRBJ2-3; 13 bases are a match to TRBD2. The receptor was derived from a man aged 45 to 65 with acute or convalescent COVID-19. The specimen sequenced was peripheral blood. Here the CDR3 reads CASTPGLAGSTDTQYF. The CDR3 DNA sequence: TGCGCCAGTACCCCGGGACTAGCGGGATCCACAGATACGCAGTATTTT.